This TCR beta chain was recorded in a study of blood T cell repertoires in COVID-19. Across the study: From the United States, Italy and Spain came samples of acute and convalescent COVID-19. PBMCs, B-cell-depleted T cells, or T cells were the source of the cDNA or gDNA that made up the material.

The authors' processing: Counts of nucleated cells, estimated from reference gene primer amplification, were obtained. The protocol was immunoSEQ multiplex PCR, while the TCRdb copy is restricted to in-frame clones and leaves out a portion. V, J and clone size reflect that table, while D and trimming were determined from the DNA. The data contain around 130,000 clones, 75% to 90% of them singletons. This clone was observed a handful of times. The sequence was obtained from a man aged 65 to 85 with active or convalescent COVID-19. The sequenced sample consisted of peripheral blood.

The CDR3 here is CASSFGTGSNQPQHF. In DNA form, the CDR3 reads TGTGCCAGCAGCTTCGGGACAGGGAGCAATCAGCCCCAGCATTTT. V usage is TRBV7-8 and J usage is TRBJ1-5, with 9 bases that match TRBD1. CDR1 SGHVS and CDR2 FQNEAQ come from the germline V gene. J was trimmed by 1 base and V by 3 bases; bases with no gene match: 1. The CDR3 has 15 amino acids.